Listed below are T cell receptor beta chains from one sample, sequenced in a study of blood T cells in healthy people across ages. Each CDR3 protein gets one entry after TCRdb re-called the 5' RACE reads with MiXCR. This table holds some 1,800,000 distinct CDR3 sequences, around 42% found once. The sample consisted of blood. The source is a human donor in good health. The CDR3 runs from the conserved cysteine through the conserved F or W. Fields, in order: V gene, D gene, clone size, J gene, CDR3 protein, CDR3 DNA. D genes are given only for firm matches. Some rows have no size entry. The others give once, few or many, or a class for an expanded clone.

>TRBV7-9|.|.|TRBJ1-4
CASSSLKGEEANEKLFF
TGTGCCAGCAGCTCCCTCAAGGGAGAGGAGGCTAATGAAAAACTGTTTTTT
>TRBV29-1|TRBD2|.|TRBJ2-5
CSVAGLAGPQETQYF
TGCAGCGTGGCAGGACTAGCGGGGCCCCAAGAGACCCAGTACTTC
>TRBV12-3/TRBV12-4|.|many|TRBJ2-6
CASSGQLSGANVLTF
TGTGCCAGCAGTGGACAGCTCTCTGGGGCCAACGTCCTGACTTTC
>TRBV28|.|.|TRBJ1-2
CASSLSRVWDGYTF
TGTGCCAGCAGTTTATCTCGGGTATGGGATGGCTACACCTTC
>TRBV6-6|.|few|TRBJ1-5
CASSVRVGQPQHF
TGTGCCAGCAGTGTCCGGGTAGGGCAGCCCCAGCATTTT
>TRBV29-1|TRBD1|once|TRBJ1-2
CSIGGTGGSGYTF
TGCAGCATTGGCGGGACAGGGGGCTCTGGCTACACCTTC
>TRBV7-9|.|.|TRBJ2-7
CASFPDSYSSYEQYF
TGTGCCAGCTTCCCCGACAGTTACTCCTCCTACGAGCAGTACTTC
>TRBV4-3|.|.|TRBJ1-5
CASSPNHGTNLNSNQPQHF
TGCGCCAGCAGCCCGAACCACGGGACCAACCTCAATAGCAATCAGCCCCAGCATTTT
>TRBV4-3|.|few|TRBJ1-2
CASSPLERVNYGCTF
TGCGCCAGCAGCCCACTCGAACGGGTCAACTATGGCTGCACCTTC
>TRBV20-1|.|.|TRBJ2-5
CSARLENQETQYF
TGCAGTGCTAGATTGGAAAACCAAGAGACCCAGTACTTC
>TRBV20-1|.|few|TRBJ2-1
CSARTPPTMYNEQFF
TGCAGTGCCCGGACTCCTCCCACCATGTACAATGAGCAGTTCTTC
>TRBV7-2|.|few|TRBJ2-3
CASSLEGPGTYTDTQYF
TGTGCCAGCAGCTTAGAGGGCCCAGGGACTTACACAGATACGCAGTATTTT
>TRBV6-1|.|few|TRBJ1-6
CASSEVDGGNSPLHF
TGTGCCAGCAGTGAAGTGGACGGAGGAAATTCACCCCTCCACTTT
>TRBV4-2|.|.|TRBJ1-2
CASSQASTASANYGYTF
TGTGCCAGCAGCCAAGCATCTACGGCGTCTGCAAACTATGGCTACACCTTC
>TRBV4-2|TRBD2|few|TRBJ2-7
CASSQDDLAGVTYEQYF
TGTGCCAGCAGCCAAGATGATCTAGCGGGGGTTACCTACGAGCAGTACTTC
>TRBV19|.|few|TRBJ2-5
CASSIDSEETQYF
TGTGCCAGTAGTATAGACAGTGAAGAGACCCAGTACTTC
>TRBV29-1|TRBD1|few|TRBJ2-7
CSVEGTGSVGQYF
TGCAGCGTTGAAGGGACAGGTTCTGTGGGGCAGTACTTC